The rows below give T cell receptor beta chains drawn from one sample of a study of vaccination effects on CD4 cells after COVID-19. Measured with immunoSEQ multiplex PCR; TCRdb has only the in-frame clones, and not every one. The table shows 57,000 or so clones, with around 73% occurring only once. No antigen is known for these receptors. This material consisted of CD4+ T cells from PBMCs cultured with HCoV-229E spike peptides, taken after COVID-19 vaccination. All receptors come from a human donor who received a COVID-19 vaccine. Each CDR3 is given without its conserved first and last residue.

V	J	CDR3
TRBV14	TRBJ1-2	ASSQVVDRAFGYT
TRBV6-1	TRBJ1-1	ASSEAGFTEAF
TRBV15	TRBJ2-5	ATSRGGTSGGYPETQY
TRBV4-1	TRBJ1-5	ASSPEDSGGNQPQH
TRBV19	TRBJ2-1	ASSMIGTLYNEQF
TRBV19	TRBJ2-3	ASSISMRGVYTDTQY
TRBV12-3/TRBV12-4	TRBJ2-1	ASSYRVNEQF
TRBV6-5	TRBJ1-6	ASSYSIGPGTLH
TRBV28	TRBJ1-2	ASSLFLSDGNYGYT
TRBV24-1	TRBJ2-1	ATSDPGAASSYNEQF
TRBV29-1	TRBJ1-2	SVETGKQVYGYT
TRBV29-1	TRBJ2-3	SVGDGTDTQY
TRBV24-1	TRBJ1-5	ATAGAGHNQPQH
TRBV4-1	TRBJ2-4	ASSPGHGGIAKNIQY
TRBV10-3	TRBJ1-1	AISGKGHQEAF
TRBV11-2	TRBJ1-4	ASSFQIANEKLF
TRBV4-2	TRBJ2-3	ASSQGTGLVGYTQY
TRBV7-3	TRBJ1-6	ASSLIEGGSPLH
TRBV6-6	TRBJ1-5	ASSPDRGNQPQH
TRBV10-2	TRBJ1-3	ASSDTAGNTIY
TRBV2	TRBJ2-5	ASNAGTWGETQY
TRBV19	TRBJ1-4	ASSHRGKNEKLF
TRBV29-1	TRBJ1-2	SGNRDGLYGYT
TRBV20-1	TRBJ2-6	SASRESGANVLT
TRBV7-9	TRBJ2-2	ASSSMFGTRPGELF
TRBV19	TRBJ1-2	ASSTGSPHYGYT
TRBV19	TRBJ1-2	ASSILSPGTSNYGYT
TRBV5-1	TRBJ2-1	ASSLGGGSSYNEQF
TRBV18	TRBJ1-2	ASSPPSKAGNYGYT
TRBV10-2	TRBJ2-3	ASSDRAEDTQY
TRBV28	TRBJ1-6	ASRQVSPTPLH
TRBV2	TRBJ2-1	ASDMTGNNEQF
TRBV2	TRBJ1-1	ASSLRGWSTEAF
TRBV3-1/TRBV3-2	TRBJ2-3	ASRLSTDTQY
TRBV7-7	TRBJ2-2	ASSPLSTGVTGELF
TRBV29-1	TRBJ1-2	SALPTGNYGYT